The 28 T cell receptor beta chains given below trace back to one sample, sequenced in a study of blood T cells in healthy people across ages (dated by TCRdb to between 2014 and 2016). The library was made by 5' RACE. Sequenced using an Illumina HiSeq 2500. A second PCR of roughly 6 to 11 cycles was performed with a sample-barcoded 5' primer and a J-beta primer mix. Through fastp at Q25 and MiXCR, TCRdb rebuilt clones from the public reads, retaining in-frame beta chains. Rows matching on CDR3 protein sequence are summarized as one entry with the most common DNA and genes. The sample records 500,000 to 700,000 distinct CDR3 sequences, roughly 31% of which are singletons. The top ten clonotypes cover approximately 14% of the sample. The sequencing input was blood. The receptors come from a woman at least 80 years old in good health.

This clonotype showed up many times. In DNA form, the CDR3 reads TGTGCCAGCAGAGGGGGGAACAGAGCTGAAAAACTGTTTTTT. This gives the protein CASRGGNRAEKLFF. The rearrangement uses TRBV6-5 and TRBJ1-4, with D perhaps TRBD1 (6 bases). Germline assignment: CDR1 MNHEY and CDR2 SVGAGI. This CDR3 contains 14 residues. The germline V and J ends were trimmed by 6 bases and 7 bases, with 15 bases remaining between them.

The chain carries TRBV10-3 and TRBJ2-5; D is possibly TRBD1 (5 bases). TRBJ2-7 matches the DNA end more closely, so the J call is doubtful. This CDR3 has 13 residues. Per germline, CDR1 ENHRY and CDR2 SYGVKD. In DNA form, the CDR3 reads TGTGCCATCAGTGACGGGCAAGGGGCCGAGCAGTACTTC. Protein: CAISDGQGAEQYF.

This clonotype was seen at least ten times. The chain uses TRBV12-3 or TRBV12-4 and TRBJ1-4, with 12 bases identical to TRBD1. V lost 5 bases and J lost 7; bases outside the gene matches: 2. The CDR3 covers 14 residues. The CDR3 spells CASSRDRGLEKLFF. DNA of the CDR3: TGTGCCAGCAGTCGGGACAGGGGGCTTGAAAAACTGTTTTTT.

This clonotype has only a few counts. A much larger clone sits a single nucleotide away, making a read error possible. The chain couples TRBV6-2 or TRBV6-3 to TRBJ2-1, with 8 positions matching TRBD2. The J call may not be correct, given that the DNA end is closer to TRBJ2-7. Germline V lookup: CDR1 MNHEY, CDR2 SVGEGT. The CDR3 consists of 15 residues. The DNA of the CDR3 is TGTGCCAGCAGGTCGGCGGGGGGATTCTACAATGAGCAGTACTTC. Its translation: CASRSAGGFYNEQYF.

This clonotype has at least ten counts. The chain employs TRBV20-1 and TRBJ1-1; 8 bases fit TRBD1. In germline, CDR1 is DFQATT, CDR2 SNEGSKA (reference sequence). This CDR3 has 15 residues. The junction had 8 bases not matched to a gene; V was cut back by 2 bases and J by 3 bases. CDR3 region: CSARRYTGGDTEAFF. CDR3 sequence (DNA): TGCAGTGCTAGAAGGTATACAGGGGGTGACACTGAAGCTTTCTTT.

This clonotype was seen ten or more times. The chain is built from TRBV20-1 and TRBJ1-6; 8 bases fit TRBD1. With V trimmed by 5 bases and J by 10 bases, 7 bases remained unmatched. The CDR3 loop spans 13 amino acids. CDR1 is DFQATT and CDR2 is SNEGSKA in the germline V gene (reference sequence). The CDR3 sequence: CSAAGQGESPLHF. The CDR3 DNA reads TGCAGTGCTGCTGGACAGGGCGAATCACCCCTCCACTTT.

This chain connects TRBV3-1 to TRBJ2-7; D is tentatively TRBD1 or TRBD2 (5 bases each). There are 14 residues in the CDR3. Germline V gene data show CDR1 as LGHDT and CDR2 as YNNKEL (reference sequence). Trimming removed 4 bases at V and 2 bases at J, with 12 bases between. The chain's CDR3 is CASSPGTDTYEQYF. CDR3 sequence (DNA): TGTGCCAGCAGCCCCGGGACGGATACCTACGAGCAGTACTTC.

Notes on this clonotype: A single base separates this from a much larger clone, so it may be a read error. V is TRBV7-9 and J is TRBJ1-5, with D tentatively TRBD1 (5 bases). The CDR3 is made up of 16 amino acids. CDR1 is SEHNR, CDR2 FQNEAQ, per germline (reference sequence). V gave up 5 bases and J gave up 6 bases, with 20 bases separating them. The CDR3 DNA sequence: TGTGCCAGCAGCCCGGCGGGACGGTCGCATCCTCAGCCCCAGCATTTT. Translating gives CASSPAGRSHPQPQHF.

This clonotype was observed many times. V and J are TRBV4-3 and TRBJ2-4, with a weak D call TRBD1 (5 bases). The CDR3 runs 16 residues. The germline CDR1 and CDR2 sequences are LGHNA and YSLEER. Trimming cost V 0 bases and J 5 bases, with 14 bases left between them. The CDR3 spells CASSQESQGFENIQYF. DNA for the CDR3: TGCGCCAGCAGCCAAGAATCTCAGGGATTCGAAAACATTCAGTACTTC.

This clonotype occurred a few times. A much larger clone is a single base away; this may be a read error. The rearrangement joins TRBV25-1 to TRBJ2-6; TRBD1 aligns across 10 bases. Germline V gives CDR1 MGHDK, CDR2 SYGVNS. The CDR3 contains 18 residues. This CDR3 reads CASSHGTGALSGANVRTF. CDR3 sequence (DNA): TGTGCCAGCAGCCACGGGACAGGGGCCCTCTCTGGGGCCAACGTCCGGACTTTC.

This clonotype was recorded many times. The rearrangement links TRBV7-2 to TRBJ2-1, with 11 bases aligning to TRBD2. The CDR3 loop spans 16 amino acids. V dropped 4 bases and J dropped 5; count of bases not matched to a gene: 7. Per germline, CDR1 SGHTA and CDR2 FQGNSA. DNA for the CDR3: TGTGCCAGCAGCTGGAGTACTAGCGGGAGACACAATGAGCAGTTCTTC. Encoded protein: CASSWSTSGRHNEQFF. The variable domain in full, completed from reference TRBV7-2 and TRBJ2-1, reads GAGVSQSPSNKVTEKGKDVELRCDPISGHTALYWYRQSLGQGLEFLIYFQGNSAPDKSGLPSDRFSAERTGGSVSTLTIQRTQQEDSAVYLCASSWSTSGRHNEQFFGPGTRLTVL.

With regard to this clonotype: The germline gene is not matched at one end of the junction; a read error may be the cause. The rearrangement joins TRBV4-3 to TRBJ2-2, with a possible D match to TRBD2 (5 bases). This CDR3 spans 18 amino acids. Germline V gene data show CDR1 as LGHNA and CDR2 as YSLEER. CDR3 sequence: CASSQDVVRLGNTGERFF. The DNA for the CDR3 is TGCGCCAGCAGCCAAGACGTCGTCCGGTTAGGGAACACCGGGGAGCGGTTTTTT.

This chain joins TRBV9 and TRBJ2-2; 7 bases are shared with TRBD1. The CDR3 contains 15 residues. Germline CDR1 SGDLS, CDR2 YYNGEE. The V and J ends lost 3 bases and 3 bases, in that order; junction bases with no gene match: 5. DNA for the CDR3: TGTGCCAGCAGCGAGGGGACAGACTACACCGGGGAGCTGTTTTTT. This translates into CASSEGTDYTGELFF.

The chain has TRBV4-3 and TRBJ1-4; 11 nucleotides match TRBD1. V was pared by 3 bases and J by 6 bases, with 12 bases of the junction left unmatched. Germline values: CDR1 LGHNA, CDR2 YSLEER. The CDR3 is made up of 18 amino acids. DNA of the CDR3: TGCGCCAGCAGCCAGCGAGGGGCTGGACAGGGGGCGCATGAAAAACTGTTTTTT. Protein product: CASSQRGAGQGAHEKLFF.

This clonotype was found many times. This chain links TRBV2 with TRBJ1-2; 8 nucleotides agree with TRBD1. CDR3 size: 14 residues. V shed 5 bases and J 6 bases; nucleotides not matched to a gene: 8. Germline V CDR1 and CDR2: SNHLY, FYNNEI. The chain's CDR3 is CASSPHTGGNGYTF. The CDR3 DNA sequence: TGTGCCAGCAGTCCCCACACAGGGGGAAATGGCTACACCTTC.

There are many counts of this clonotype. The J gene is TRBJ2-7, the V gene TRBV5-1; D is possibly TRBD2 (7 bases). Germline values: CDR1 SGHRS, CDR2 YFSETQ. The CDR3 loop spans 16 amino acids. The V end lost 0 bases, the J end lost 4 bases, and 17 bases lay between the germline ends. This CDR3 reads CASSLGPRGAIYEQYF. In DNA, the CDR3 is TGCGCCAGCAGCTTGGGACCTCGGGGGGCTATATACGAGCAGTACTTC.

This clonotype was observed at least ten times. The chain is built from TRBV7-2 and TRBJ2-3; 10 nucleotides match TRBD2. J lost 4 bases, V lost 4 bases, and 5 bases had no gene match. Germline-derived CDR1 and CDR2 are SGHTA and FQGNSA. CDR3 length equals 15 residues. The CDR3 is CASSSSGGRPDTQYF. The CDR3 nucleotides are TGTGCCAGCAGCTCTAGCGGGGGAAGGCCAGATACGCAGTATTTT.

The CDR3 coding sequence is TGTGCCAGCGTCCGGGACAGGACTAACTATGGCTACACCTTC. Its protein product is CASVRDRTNYGYTF. V gene TRBV2 combines with J gene TRBJ1-2; 8 bases line up with TRBD1. The ends lost 8 bases at V and 0 bases at J; junction bases unmatched: 5. Per germline, CDR1 SNHLY and CDR2 FYNNEI. The CDR3 is made up of 14 amino acids.

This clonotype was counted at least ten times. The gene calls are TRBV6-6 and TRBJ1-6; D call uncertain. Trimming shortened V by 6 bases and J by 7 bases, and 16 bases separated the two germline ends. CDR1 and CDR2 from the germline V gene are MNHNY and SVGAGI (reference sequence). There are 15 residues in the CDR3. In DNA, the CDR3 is TGTGCCAGCAGACCAGCAAACAACGCGAATTCACCCCTCCACTTT. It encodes CASRPANNANSPLHF.

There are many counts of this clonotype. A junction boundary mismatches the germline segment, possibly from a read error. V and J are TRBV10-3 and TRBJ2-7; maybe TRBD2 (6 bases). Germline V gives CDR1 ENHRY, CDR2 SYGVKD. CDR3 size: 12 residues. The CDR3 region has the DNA TGTGGCATCAGTGCCGGGAGCTACGAGCAGTACTTC. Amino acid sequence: CGISAGSYEQYF.

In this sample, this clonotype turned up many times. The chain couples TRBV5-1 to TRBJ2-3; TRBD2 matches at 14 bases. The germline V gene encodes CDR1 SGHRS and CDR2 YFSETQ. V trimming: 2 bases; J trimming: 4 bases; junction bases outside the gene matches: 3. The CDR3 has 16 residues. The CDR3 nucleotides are TGCGCCAGCAGCTTACGGACTAGCGGGGGGTCAGATACGCAGTATTTT. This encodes CASSLRTSGGSDTQYF.

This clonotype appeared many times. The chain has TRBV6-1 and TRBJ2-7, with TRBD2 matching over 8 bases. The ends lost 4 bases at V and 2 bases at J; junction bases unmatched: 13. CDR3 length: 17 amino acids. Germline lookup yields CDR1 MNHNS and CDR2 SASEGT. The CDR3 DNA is TGTGCCAGCAGTGGACTTTTTACGGGGGGGGCCGCCTACGAGCAGTACTTC. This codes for CASSGLFTGGAAYEQYF.

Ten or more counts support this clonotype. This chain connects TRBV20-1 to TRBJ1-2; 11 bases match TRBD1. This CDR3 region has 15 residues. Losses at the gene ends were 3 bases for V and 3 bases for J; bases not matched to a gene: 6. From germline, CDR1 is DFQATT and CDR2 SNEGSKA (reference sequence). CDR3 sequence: CSARGQGEGDYGYTF. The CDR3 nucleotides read TGCAGTGCTAGGGGACAGGGGGAGGGAGACTATGGCTACACCTTC.

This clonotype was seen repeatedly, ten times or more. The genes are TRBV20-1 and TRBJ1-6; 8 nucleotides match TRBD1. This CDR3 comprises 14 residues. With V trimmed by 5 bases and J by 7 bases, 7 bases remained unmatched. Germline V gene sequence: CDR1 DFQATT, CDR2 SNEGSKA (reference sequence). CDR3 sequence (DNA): TGCAGTGCTGCGGGAACAGGGGGGAATTCACCCCTCCACTTT. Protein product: CSAAGTGGNSPLHF.

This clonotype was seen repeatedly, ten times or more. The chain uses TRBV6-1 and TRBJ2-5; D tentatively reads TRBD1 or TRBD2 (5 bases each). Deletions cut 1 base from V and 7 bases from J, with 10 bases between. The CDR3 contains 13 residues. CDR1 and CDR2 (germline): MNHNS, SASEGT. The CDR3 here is CASSEGQGTTQYF. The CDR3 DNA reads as TGTGCCAGCAGTGAAGGGCAAGGGACGACCCAGTACTTC.

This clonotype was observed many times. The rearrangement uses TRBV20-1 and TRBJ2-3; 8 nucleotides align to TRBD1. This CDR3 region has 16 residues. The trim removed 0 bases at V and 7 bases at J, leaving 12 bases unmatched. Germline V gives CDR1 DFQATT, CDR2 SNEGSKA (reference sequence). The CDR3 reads CSARDRTGWSLNTQYF. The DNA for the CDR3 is TGCAGTGCTAGAGACAGGACAGGGTGGTCGTTAAATACGCAGTATTTT.

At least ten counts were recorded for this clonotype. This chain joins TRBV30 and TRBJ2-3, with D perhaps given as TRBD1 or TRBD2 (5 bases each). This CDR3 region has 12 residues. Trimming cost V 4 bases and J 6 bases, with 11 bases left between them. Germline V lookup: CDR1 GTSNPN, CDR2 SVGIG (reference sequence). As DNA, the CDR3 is TGTGCCTGGAACGTAGGGACCGATACGCAGTATTTT. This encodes CAWNVGTDTQYF.

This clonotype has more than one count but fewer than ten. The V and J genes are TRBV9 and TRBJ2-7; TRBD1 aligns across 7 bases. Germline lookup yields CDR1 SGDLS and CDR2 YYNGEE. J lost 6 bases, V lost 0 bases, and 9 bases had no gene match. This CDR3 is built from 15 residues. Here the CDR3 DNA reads TGTGCCAGCAGCGTAGAGATCGAGACAGGGTCCGAGCAGTACTTC. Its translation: CASSVEIETGSEQYF.